A selection of T cell receptor beta chains follows, all from one sample in a study of blood T cell repertoires in COVID-19. Assay: immunoSEQ multiplex PCR; the TCRdb copy retains only in-frame clones and omits some. The repertoire has some 280,000 clones, roughly 88% of them found once; the top ten carry about 3%. The sample taken for sequencing was peripheral blood. The receptors here all came from a woman under 40 with active or convalescent COVID-19. Each CDR3 is given with its conserved first and last residue. The order of the fields is V gene, J gene, clone size, D gene, CDR3 protein, CDR3 DNA. D genes are given only for firm matches. Part of the rows lack a size; the others show once, few, many or a class for expanded clones.

>TRBV27|TRBJ2-7|.|TRBD1
CASSPRQGPYEQYF
TGTGCCAGCAGTCCCCGACAGGGCCCCTACGAGCAGTACTTC
>TRBV6-5|TRBJ2-1|.|TRBD1
CASGDRDNEQFF
TGTGCCAGCGGCGACAGGGATAATGAGCAGTTCTTC
>TRBV3-1/TRBV3-2|TRBJ2-5|.|TRBD2
CASSQGTSGGGLQETQYF
TGTGCCAGCAGCCAGGGGACTAGCGGGGGGGGACTCCAAGAGACCCAGTACTTC
>TRBV19|TRBJ1-6|once|.
CASSIGAGKNSPLHF
TGTGCCAGTAGTATAGGGGCAGGGAAGAATTCACCCCTCCACTTT
>TRBV19|TRBJ1-2|.|TRBD1
CASSPLMGQGSRNGYTF
TGTGCCAGTAGTCCTCTGATGGGACAGGGGTCAAGAAATGGCTACACCTTC
>TRBV30|TRBJ2-7|.|TRBD1
CARGGQGRYEQYF
TGTGCCCGGGGCGGACAGGGTCGGTACGAGCAGTACTTC
>TRBV14|TRBJ2-5|once|TRBD2
CASSQVGLAAQYF
TGTGCCAGCAGCCAAGTGGGACTAGCGGCCCAGTACTTC
>TRBV6-1|TRBJ1-5|.|.
CASSEGGGYLPQHF
TGTGCCAGCAGTGAAGGGGGCGGATATCTGCCCCAGCATTTT
>TRBV18|TRBJ1-4|.|.
CASSRTGTRINEKLFF
TGTGCCAGCTCTCGAACCGGGACAAGGATTAATGAAAAACTGTTTTTT
>TRBV6-2/TRBV6-3|TRBJ2-6|few|TRBD2
CASSFRGGAGANVLTF
TGTGCCAGCAGTTTTCGGGGGGGGGCGGGGGCCAACGTCCTGACTTTC
>TRBV2|TRBJ1-2|.|.
CASREDSPGGYTF
TGTGCCAGCAGAGAGGACAGTCCAGGGGGCTACACCTTC
>TRBV28|TRBJ1-1|.|TRBD1
CASLSPGQGGTEAFF
TGTGCCAGCCTCTCCCCGGGACAGGGGGGCACTGAAGCTTTCTTT
>TRBV5-1|TRBJ2-1|.|TRBD2
CASSPGLAEGDEQFF
TGCGCCAGCAGCCCGGGACTAGCGGAGGGGGATGAGCAGTTCTTC
>TRBV30|TRBJ1-6|.|.
CAWSSTYRADNSPLHF
TGTGCCTGGAGTTCTACATACAGGGCGGACAATTCACCCCTCCACTTT
>TRBV18|TRBJ2-2|.|.
CASPPHGQGDSGELFF
TGTGCCAGCCCACCGCATGGGCAGGGCGACTCCGGGGAGCTGTTTTTT
>TRBV5-1|TRBJ2-1|.|TRBD1
CASSSPIGTGSSGEQFF
TGCGCCAGCAGTTCCCCAATTGGGACAGGGTCCTCGGGTGAGCAGTTCTTC
>TRBV6-5|TRBJ1-2|.|.
CATARTGRANYGYTF
TGTGCCACAGCCCGTACAGGGAGGGCTAACTATGGCTACACCTTC
>TRBV4-1|TRBJ1-5|.|.
CASSQVRGGWRPQHF
TGCGCCAGCAGCCAAGTTAGGGGGGGGTGGCGGCCCCAGCATTTT
>TRBV18|TRBJ1-3|.|.
CASSLDRLSGNTIYF
TGTGCCAGCTCACTCGACAGGTTGTCTGGAAACACCATATATTTT
>TRBV6-2/TRBV6-3|TRBJ1-1|.|.
CASSLRTQGRTEAFF
TGTGCCAGCAGTTTACGGACGCAGGGTCGCACTGAAGCTTTCTTT
>TRBV7-2|TRBJ2-4|.|.
CASSPKGRGFNIQYF
TGTGCCAGCAGCCCGAAGGGCAGGGGTTTCAACATTCAGTACTTC
>TRBV6-5|TRBJ1-3|.|TRBD1
CASSPSGGIGYTIYF
TGTGCCAGCAGCCCGTCAGGGGGAATAGGTTACACCATATATTTT
>TRBV5-1|TRBJ2-3|.|.
CASSLAGMRTDTQYF
TGCGCCAGCAGCTTGGCAGGGATGAGGACAGATACGCAGTATTTT
>TRBV4-2|TRBJ2-5|.|TRBD2
CASSQDTGTSRSETQYF
TGTGCCAGCAGCCAAGACACCGGGACTAGTCGCTCCGAGACCCAGTACTTC
>TRBV5-4|TRBJ2-4|.|.
CASSLEQGPNIQYF
TGTGCCAGCAGCTTGGAACAGGGCCCAAACATTCAGTACTTC
>TRBV19|TRBJ1-2|.|.
CASSHIGGESGYTF
TGTGCCAGTAGCCATATTGGCGGAGAATCTGGCTACACCTTC
>TRBV29-1|TRBJ1-2|.|.
CSAPSGVGYGYTF
TGCAGCGCTCCCTCAGGGGTAGGATATGGCTACACCTTC
>TRBV6-2/TRBV6-3|TRBJ2-2|.|TRBD1
CASSSDRDGHTGELFF
TGTGCCAGCAGTTCGGACAGGGACGGGCACACCGGGGAGCTGTTTTTT
>TRBV4-3|TRBJ2-5|few|TRBD2
CASSQQRGVQETQYF
TGCGCCAGCAGCCAACAGCGGGGTGTTCAAGAGACCCAGTACTTC
>TRBV19|TRBJ1-2|.|TRBD1
CASSMDRVDYGYTF
TGTGCCAGTAGTATGGACAGGGTCGACTATGGCTACACCTTC
>TRBV6-5|TRBJ2-1|few|.
CATPGSYYNEQFF
TGTGCCACCCCCGGGTCTTATTACAATGAGCAGTTCTTC
>TRBV2|TRBJ1-4|.|.
CASSSLTEEKLFF
TGTGCCAGCAGTTCCTTGACAGAAGAAAAACTGTTTTTT
>TRBV6-2/TRBV6-3|TRBJ1-4|.|TRBD1
CASSYSQGAREKLFF
TGTGCCAGCAGTTACTCCCAGGGGGCGAGGGAAAAACTGTTTTTT
>TRBV4-2|TRBJ1-2|.|TRBD1
CASSPTWDSWGNGYTF
TGTGCCAGCAGCCCGACCTGGGACAGCTGGGGAAATGGCTACACCTTC
>TRBV3-1/TRBV3-2|TRBJ2-1|.|.
CASSQLLTGEQFF
TGTGCCAGCAGCCAGTTACTAACGGGTGAGCAGTTCTTC